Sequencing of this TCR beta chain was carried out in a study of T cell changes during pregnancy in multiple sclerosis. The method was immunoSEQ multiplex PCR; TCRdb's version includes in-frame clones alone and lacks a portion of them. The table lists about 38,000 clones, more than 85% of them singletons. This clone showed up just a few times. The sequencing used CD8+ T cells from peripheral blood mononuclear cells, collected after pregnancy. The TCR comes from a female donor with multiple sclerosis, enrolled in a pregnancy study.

The CDR3 sequence: CASSLVAGNTEAFF. CDR3 DNA: TGTGCCAGCAGCTTAGTGGCGGGGAACACTGAAGCTTTCTTT. This rearrangement joins TRBV7-9 to TRBJ1-1, with unresolved D. CDR1 is SEHNR and CDR2 is FQNEAQ in the germline V gene (reference sequence). This CDR3 comprises 14 residues. V lost 1 base, J lost 1 base, and 7 bases lay in between.